These 6 T cell receptor beta chains came from one sample sequenced in a study of blood T cell repertoires in COVID-19. Here immunoSEQ multiplex PCR was the method, and the copy in TCRdb shows in-frame clones only, minus some. The sample has fewer than 75,000 clones; nearly 90% are singletons. Sample: peripheral blood. The receptors come from a man in his 70s with acute or convalescent COVID-19.

The J gene is TRBJ1-2, the V gene TRBV5-8; a weak D match, TRBD1 (5 bases). Trimming pared 2 bases from V and 5 bases from J, leaving 10 bases between. Germline CDR1 and CDR2: SGHTS and YDEGEE. This CDR3 region has 13 residues. CDR3: CASSFGQIYGYTF. The CDR3 DNA follows: TGTGCCAGCAGCTTTGGACAAATATATGGCTACACCTTC.

This clone showed up just once. The genes are TRBV9 and TRBJ2-3; 11 bases line up with TRBD1. The V gene's germline CDR1 is SGDLS and CDR2 YYNGEE. CDR3 length equals 17 residues. V dropped 0 bases and J dropped 0; count of bases not matched to a gene: 3. The CDR3: CASSVGDRGSSTDTQYF. Here the CDR3 DNA reads TGTGCCAGCAGCGTAGGGGACAGGGGGTCTAGCACAGATACGCAGTATTTT.

The CDR3 coding sequence is TGTGCCAGCAGCTCCCAGGGGCCCTATGAGCAGTTCTTC. Protein: CASSSQGPYEQFF. The rearrangement uses TRBV5-6 and TRBJ2-1; D perhaps matches TRBD1 (6 bases). This CDR3 has 13 residues. CDR1 SGHDT and CDR2 YYEEEE come from the germline V gene. Trimming took 3 bases from V and 8 from J, leaving 12 bases between them.

The gene calls are TRBV7-2 and TRBJ2-7; 7 nucleotides match TRBD2. The J segment lost 4 bases and the V segment lost 5 bases, leaving 11 bases of the junction unmatched. CDR3 size: 15 residues. The V gene's germline CDR1 is SGHTA and CDR2 FQGNSA. CDR3 sequence: CASSPPPTSFYEQYF. For the CDR3, the DNA is TGTGCCAGCAGCCCGCCCCCGACTAGCTTTTACGAGCAGTACTTC.

V gene TRBV28 combines with J gene TRBJ2-1, with TRBD1 matching 7 bases. Germline V gives CDR1 MDHEN, CDR2 SYDVKM. The CDR3 consists of 15 residues. Trimming cost V 6 bases and J 0 bases; bases outside gene matches: 5. This CDR3 reads CASRDRFSSYNEQFF. The CDR3 nucleotides read TGTGCCAGCAGGGACAGGTTTAGCTCCTACAATGAGCAGTTCTTC.

This clone was detected a few times. This chain uses TRBV6-6 with TRBJ1-5, with TRBD1 matching over 10 bases. Germline V CDR1 and CDR2: MNHNY, SVGAGI (reference sequence). J gave up 7 bases and V 1 base, and 4 bases lay outside the gene matches. CDR3 length: 15 amino acids. This chain's CDR3 is CASSYLTGGLQPQHF. Written as DNA, the CDR3 is TGTGCCAGCAGTTACTTGACAGGGGGCCTGCAGCCCCAGCATTTT.